This T cell receptor beta chain was identified during a study of OX40 agonist ivuxolimab in advanced cancers. Background for the entire study: Ivuxolimab, which targeted the costimulatory receptor OX40 (CD134), was an agonistic, fully human IgG2 monoclonal antibody. Intravenous ivuxolimab was administered to patients every 2 weeks at six dose levels: 0.01, 0.1, 0.3, 1.5, 3 and 10 mg/kg. Among the 50 to 55 dose-escalation patients, about 19 had hepatocellular carcinoma, 15 or so melanoma, 9 renal cell carcinoma and 9 head and neck cancer. A male proportion of 82.7% and a mean age of 60 years, ranging from about 23 to 79, were recorded for the dose-escalation cohort. Patients were allowed to have had prior anti-PD-1, anti-PD-L1 or anti-CTLA-4 therapy, and approximately 40% of the dose-escalation patients had previously received checkpoint inhibitors. Partial responses were achieved by three dose-escalation patients, of whom one had hepatocellular carcinoma and two had cutaneous melanoma. The point of sequencing TCRbeta in the periphery was to test whether ivuxolimab changed TCR sequence diversity and drove clonal T-cell expansion. The paper covers the monotherapy dose-escalation part of the phase I ivuxolimab trial, which included N ≈ 57 patients. What the study reported, not specific to this receptor: In the 0.1-3.0 mg/kg groups, partial responders were among the patients with the lowest normalized peripheral clonal expansion, particularly in CD8+ T cells. At doses of 0.1 to 3.0 mg/kg, clonal expansion of both CD4+ and CD8+ T cells in blood was seen between baseline and week 6. The antigen specificity of the clonally expanded peripheral T cells was not determined. Low levels of normalized T-cell clonal expansion were also seen in some patients who did not respond. On average, CD8+ T cells showed more expanded clones than CD4+ T cells after ivuxolimab.

To sequence the TCRbeta CDR3 region, genomic DNA was isolated from the sorted cells. The immunoSEQ Assay was used to sequence the TCRbeta CDR3 regions. The source is immuneACCESS, and TCRdb retained only in-frame sequences with V and J called. Part of the clones is not carried over; for the studies checked, unresolved V genes explain less than half of this, and the remainder is unexplained. This sample is represented by some 52,000 clones; under 95% of them were singletons. 9.5% to 15% of the sample is in the top ten clones. The trial excluded patients who had a history of autoimmune disease or were on systemic immunosuppression. Peripheral blood for TCR sequencing was drawn from every dose cohort at baseline, at cycle 4 day 1 and at cycle 7 day 1. The samples were drawn from a first-in-human, open-label, multicenter phase I dose-escalation trial of ivuxolimab. Adults with locally advanced or metastatic melanoma, renal cell carcinoma, hepatocellular carcinoma or head and neck squamous cell carcinoma were enrolled in the trial. Before TCR sequencing, CD4+ T cells and CD8+ T cells from peripheral blood were sorted into separate populations.

With respect to this clone: Its antigen is not yet known. Qualities for individual bases were not recorded, and no much larger clone is one base off.

The germline V end is reduced by 4 bases and the J end by 4 bases; junction bases left unmatched: 8. The CDR3 sequence holds 15 residues, the cysteine and phenylalanine included. Only the CDR3 DNA stays, 45 bases, in frame from base 1. The germline V gene sets CDR1 to SGDLS and CDR2 to YYNGEE. Sequencing was performed on CD4+ or CD8+ T cells sorted from blood, taken in a trial of the OX40 agonist ivuxolimab. The TCR originated in an adult with an advanced solid tumor such as melanoma, head and neck, liver or kidney cancer. The chain is made from TRBV9 and TRBJ2-5, with TRBD2 identical over 9 junction bases. The nucleotide sequence is TGTGCCAGCAGCCCCGGTCTAGCGGGATCAGAGACCCAGTACTTC. Its protein is CASSPGLAGSETQYF.